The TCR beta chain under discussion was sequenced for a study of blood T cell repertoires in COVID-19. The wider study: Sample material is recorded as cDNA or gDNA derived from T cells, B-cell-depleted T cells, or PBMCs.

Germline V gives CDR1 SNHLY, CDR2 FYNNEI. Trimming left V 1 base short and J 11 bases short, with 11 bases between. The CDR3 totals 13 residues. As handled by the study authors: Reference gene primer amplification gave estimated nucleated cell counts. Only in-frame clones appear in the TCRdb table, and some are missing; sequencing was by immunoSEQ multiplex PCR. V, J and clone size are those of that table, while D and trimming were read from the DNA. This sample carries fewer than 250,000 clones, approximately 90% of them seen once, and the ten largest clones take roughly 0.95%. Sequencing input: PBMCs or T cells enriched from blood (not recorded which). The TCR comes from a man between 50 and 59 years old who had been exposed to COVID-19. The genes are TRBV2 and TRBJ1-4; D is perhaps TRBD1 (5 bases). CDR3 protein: CASSEGLGGKLFF. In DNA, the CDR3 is TGTGCCAGCAGTGAAGGTCTCGGGGGGAAACTGTTTTTT.